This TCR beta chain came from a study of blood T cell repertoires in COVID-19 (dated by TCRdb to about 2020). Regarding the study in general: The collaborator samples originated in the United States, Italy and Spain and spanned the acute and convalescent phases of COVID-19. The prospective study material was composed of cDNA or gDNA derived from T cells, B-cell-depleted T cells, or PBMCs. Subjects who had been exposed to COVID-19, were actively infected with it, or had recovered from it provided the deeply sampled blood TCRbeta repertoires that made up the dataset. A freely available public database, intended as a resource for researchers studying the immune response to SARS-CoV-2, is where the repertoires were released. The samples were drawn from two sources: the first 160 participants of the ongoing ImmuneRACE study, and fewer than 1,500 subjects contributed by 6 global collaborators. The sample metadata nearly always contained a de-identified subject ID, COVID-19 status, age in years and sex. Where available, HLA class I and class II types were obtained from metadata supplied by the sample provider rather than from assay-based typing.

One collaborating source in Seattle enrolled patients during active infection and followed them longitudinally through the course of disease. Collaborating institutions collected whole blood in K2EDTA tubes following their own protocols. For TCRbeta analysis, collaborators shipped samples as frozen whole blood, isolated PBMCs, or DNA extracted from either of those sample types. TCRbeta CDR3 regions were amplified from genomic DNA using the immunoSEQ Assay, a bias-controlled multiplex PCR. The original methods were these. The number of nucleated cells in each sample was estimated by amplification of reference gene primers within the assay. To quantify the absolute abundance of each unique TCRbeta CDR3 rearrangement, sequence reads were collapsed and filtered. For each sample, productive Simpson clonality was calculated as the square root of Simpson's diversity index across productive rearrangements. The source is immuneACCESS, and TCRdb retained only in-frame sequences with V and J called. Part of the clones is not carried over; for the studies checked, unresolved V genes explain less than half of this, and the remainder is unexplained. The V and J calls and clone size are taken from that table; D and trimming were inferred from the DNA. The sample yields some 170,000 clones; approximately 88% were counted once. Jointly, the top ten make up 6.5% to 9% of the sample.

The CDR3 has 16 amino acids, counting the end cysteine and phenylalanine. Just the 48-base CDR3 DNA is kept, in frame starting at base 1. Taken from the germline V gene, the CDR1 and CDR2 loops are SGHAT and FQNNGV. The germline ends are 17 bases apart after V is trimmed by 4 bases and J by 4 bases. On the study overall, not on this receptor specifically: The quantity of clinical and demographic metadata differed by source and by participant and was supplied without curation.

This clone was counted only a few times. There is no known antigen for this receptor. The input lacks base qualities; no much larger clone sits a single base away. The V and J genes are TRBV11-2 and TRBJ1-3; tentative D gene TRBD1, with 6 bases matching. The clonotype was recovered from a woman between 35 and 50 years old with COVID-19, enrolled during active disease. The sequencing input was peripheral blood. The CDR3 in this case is CASSSPGATVGNTIYF. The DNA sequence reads TGTGCCAGCAGCTCCCCAGGGGCGACGGTAGGAAACACCATATATTTT.